This T cell receptor (beta chain) emerged from a study of blood T cell repertoires in COVID-19. Per the study methods: Reference gene primer amplification yielded estimated nucleated cell counts. Using immunoSEQ multiplex PCR, the repertoire was profiled, and TCRdb retains in-frame clones only, with some absent. V and J calls and clone size are copied from that table; D and trimming were computed from the DNA. The sample has over 250,000 clones; 80% to 90% are singletons. Resolution of symptoms, clearance, or two negative PCRs was present in recovered Cohort 3 donors. Germline values: CDR1 SGHTA, CDR2 FQGNSA. The CDR3 length is 15 residues. After removal of 7 bases from V and 7 bases from J, the junction contained 7 bases not matched to a gene. This clone was observed a few times.

This chain connects TRBV7-2 to TRBJ1-6; 10 bases are a match to TRBD1. Source material: PBMCs or T cells enriched from blood (not recorded which). This clonotype originated in a woman aged 18 to 35 who had recovered from COVID-19. The DNA for the CDR3 is TGTGCCAGCATCGACCCGGGACAGGGGAATTCACCCCTCCACTTT. Encoded protein: CASIDPGQGNSPLHF. Variable domain in full (rest from reference TRBV7-2 and TRBJ1-6): GAGVSQSPSNKVTEKGKDVELRCDPISGHTALYWYRQSLGQGLEFLIYFQGNSAPDKSGLPSDRFSAERTGGSVSTLTIQRTQQEDSAVYLCASIDPGQGNSPLHFGNGTRLTVT.